This T cell receptor (beta chain) was sequenced in a study of T cell responses to AZD1222 COVID-19 vaccine. Regarding the study as a whole: At study baseline, merely five or six AZD1222 recipients were seropositive. The study sampled repertoires only after the peak T cell response.

About this clone: Antigen unknown.

The CDR3 runs 14 residues. V was pared by 2 bases and J by 4 bases, with 3 bases of the junction left unmatched. Germline CDR1 is SQVTM and CDR2 is ANQGSEA. Here immunoSEQ multiplex PCR was the method, and the copy in TCRdb shows in-frame clones only, minus some. The sample holds under 150,000 clones, about 90% seen once. The TCR comes from an adult who received the AZD1222 COVID-19 vaccine. The source material was peripheral blood, sampled 28 days after the second AZD1222 dose. The rearrangement uses TRBV29-1 and TRBJ2-1; 9 positions match TRBD2. Here the CDR3 DNA reads TGCAGCGTTGAACGGCGGGAGGGATACAATGAGCAGTTCTTC. Its translation is CSVERREGYNEQFF.